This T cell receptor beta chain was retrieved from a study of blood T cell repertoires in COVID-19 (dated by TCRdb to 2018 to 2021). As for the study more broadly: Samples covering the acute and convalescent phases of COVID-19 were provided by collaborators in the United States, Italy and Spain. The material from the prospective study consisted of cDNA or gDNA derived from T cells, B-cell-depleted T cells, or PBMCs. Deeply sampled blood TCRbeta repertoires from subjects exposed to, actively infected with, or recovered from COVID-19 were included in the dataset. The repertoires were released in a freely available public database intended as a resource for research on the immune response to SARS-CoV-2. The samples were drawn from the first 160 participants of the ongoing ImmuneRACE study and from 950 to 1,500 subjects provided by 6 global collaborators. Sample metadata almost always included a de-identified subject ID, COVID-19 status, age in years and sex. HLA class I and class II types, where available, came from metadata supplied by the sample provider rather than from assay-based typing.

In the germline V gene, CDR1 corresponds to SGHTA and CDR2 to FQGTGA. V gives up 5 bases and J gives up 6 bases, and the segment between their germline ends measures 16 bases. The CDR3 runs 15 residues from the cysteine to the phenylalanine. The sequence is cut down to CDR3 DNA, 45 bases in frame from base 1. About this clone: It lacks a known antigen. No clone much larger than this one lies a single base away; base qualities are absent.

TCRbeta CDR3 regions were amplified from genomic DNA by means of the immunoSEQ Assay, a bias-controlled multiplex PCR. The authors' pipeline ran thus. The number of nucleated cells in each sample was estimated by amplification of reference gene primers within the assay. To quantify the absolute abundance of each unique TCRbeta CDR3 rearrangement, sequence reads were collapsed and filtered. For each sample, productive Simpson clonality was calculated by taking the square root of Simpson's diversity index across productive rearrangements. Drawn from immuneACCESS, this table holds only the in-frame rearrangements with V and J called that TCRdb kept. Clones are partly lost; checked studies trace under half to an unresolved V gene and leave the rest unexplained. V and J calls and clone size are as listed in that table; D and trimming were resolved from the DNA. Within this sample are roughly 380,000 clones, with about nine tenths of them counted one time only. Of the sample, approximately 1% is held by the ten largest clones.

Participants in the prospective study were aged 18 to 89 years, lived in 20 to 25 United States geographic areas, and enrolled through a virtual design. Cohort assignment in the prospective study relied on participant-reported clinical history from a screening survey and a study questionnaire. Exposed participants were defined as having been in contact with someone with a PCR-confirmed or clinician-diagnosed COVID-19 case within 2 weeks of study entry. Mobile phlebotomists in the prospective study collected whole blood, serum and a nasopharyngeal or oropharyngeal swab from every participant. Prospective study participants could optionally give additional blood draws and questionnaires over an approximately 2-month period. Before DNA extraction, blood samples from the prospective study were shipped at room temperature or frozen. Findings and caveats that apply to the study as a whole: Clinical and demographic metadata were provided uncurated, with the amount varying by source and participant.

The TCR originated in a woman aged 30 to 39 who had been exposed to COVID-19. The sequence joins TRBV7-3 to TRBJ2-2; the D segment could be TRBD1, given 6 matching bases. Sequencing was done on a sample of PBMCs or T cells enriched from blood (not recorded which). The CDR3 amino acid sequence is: CASSPGHTSPGELFF. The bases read TGTGCCAGCAGCCCGGGACACACGAGTCCCGGGGAGCTGTTTTTT.